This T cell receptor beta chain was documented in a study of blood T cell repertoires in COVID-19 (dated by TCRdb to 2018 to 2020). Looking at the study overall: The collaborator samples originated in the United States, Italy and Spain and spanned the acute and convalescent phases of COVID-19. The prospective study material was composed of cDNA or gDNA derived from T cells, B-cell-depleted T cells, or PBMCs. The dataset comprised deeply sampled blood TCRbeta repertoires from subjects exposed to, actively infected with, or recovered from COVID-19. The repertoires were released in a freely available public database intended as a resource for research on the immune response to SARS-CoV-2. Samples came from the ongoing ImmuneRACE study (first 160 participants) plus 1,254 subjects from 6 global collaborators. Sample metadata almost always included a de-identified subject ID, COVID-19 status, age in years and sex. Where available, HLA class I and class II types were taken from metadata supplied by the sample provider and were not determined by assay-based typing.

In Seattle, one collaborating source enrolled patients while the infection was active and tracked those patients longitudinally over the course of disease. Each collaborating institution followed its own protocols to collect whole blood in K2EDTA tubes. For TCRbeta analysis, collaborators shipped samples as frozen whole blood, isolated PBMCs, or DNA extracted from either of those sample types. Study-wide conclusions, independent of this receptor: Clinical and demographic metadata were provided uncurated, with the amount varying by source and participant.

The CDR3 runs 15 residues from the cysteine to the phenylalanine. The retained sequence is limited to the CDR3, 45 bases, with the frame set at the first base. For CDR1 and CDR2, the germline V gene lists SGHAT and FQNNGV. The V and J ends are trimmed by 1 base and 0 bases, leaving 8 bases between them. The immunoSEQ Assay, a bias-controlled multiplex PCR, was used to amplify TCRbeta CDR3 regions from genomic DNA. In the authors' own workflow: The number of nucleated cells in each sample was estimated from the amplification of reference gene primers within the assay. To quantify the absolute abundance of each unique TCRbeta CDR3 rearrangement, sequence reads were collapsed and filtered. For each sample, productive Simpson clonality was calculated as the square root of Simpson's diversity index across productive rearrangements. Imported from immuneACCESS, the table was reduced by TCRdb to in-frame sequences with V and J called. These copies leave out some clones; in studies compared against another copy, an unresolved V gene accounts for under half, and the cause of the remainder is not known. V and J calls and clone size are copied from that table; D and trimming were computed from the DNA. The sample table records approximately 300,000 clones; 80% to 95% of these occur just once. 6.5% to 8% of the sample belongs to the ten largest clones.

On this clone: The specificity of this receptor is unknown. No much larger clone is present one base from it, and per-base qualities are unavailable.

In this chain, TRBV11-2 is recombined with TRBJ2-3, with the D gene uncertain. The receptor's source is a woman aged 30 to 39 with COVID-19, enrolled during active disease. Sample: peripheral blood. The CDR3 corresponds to CASSLAPYSTDTQYF. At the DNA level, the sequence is TGTGCCAGCAGCTTAGCCCCCTACAGCACAGATACGCAGTATTTT.